This entry is about one T cell receptor (beta chain). This record belongs to a study of cytomegalovirus exposure and HLA in healthy donors. Trimming took off 4 bases at V and 7 bases at J, with 15 bases between the two ends. Germline values: CDR1 SGDLS, CDR2 YYNGEE. The CDR3 totals 14 residues. Amplification used 60 Vbeta primers and 13 Jbeta primers. Produced via immunoSEQ multiplex PCR; TCRdb's table is partial and in-frame only. The sample has around 99,000 clones, 60% to 85% seen once. This chain uses TRBV9 with TRBJ2-1, with D possibly being TRBD2 (6 bases). Sequencing was carried out using PBMCs. The receptor was isolated from a man in his fifties in good health and CMV-seropositive. As DNA, the CDR3 is TGTGCCAGCAGCTATCGGGACTTGATGAATGAGCAGTTCTTC. Protein: CASSYRDLMNEQFF.